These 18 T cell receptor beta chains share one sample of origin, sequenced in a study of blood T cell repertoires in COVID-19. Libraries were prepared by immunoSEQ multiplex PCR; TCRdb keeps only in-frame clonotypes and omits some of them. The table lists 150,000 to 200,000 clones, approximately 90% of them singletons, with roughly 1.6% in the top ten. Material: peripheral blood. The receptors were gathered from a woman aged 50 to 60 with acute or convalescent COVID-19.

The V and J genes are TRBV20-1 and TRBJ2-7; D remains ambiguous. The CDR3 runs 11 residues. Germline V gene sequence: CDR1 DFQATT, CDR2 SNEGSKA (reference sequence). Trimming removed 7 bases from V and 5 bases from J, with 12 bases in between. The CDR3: CSVKSGHEQYF. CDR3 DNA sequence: TGCAGTGTTAAGTCGGGTCACGAGCAGTACTTC.

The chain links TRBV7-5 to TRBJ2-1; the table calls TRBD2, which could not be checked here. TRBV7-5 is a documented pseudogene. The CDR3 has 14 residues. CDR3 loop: CVRSYRAEVNEQFF. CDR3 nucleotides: TGTGTCAGAAGCTACCGGGCGGAGGTCAATGAGCAGTTCTTC.

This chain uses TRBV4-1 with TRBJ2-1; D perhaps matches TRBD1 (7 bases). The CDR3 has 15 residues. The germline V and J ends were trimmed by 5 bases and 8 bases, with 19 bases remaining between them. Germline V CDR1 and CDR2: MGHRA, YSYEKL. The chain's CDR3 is CASSVRQGGVDEQFF. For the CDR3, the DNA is TGCGCCAGCAGCGTCCGACAGGGAGGAGTAGATGAGCAGTTCTTC.

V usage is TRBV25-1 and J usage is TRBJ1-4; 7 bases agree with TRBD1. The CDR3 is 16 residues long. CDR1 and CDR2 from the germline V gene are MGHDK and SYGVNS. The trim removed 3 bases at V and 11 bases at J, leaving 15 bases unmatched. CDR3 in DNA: TGTGCCAGCAGTGAGTCGACAGGGCCCGTATGGGGGAAACTGTTTTTT. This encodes CASSESTGPVWGKLFF.

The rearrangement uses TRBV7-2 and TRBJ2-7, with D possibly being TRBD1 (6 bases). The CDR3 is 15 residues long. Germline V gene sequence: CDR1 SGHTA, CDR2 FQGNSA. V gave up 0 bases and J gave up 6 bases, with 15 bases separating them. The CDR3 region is CASSLALQGSGEQYF. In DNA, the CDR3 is TGTGCCAGCAGCTTAGCCCTCCAGGGGAGCGGCGAGCAGTACTTC.

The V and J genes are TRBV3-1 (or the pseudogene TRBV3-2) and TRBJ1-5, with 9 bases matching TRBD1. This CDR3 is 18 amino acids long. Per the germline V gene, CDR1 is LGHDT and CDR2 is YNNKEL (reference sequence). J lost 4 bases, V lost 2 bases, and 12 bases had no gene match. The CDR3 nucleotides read TGTGCCAGCAGCCAATCCGGACAGGGGACCTCGTATAATCAGCCCCAGCATTTT. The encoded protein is CASSQSGQGTSYNQPQHF.

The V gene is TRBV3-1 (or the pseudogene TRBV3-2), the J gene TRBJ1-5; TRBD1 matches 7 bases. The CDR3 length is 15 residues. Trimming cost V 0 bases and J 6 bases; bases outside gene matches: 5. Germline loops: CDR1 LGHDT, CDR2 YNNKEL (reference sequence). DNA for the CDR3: TGTGCCAGCAGCCAAGATAAAGGGGGCAGTCAGCCCCAGCATTTT. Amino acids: CASSQDKGGSQPQHF.

The CDR3 here is CASSQVAWGRAEAFF. The CDR3 DNA follows: TGCGCCAGCAGCCAAGTGGCATGGGGCCGAGCTGAAGCTTTCTTT. V is TRBV4-3 and J is TRBJ1-1, with D maybe TRBD1 (5 bases). Trimming cost V 1 base and J 6 bases, with 15 bases left between them. In germline, CDR1 is LGHNA, CDR2 YSLEER. This CDR3 spans 15 amino acids.

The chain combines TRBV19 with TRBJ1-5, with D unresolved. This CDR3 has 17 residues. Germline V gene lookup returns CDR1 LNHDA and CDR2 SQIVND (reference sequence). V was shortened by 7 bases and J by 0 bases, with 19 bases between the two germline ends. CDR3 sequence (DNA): TGTGCCAGTACTGCGTCGACAAGAACCTATAGCAATCAGCCCCAGCATTTT. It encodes CASTASTRTYSNQPQHF.

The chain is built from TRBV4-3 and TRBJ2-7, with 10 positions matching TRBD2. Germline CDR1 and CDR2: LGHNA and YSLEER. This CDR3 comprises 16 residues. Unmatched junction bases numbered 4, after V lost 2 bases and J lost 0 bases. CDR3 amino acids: CASSQILAGSSYEQYF. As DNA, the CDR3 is TGCGCCAGCAGCCAAATACTAGCGGGGAGCTCCTACGAGCAGTACTTC.

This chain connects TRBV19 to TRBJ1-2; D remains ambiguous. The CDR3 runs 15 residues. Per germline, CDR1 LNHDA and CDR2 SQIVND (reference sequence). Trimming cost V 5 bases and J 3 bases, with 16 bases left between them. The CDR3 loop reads CASSVSHIRDYGYTF. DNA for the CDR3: TGTGCCAGTAGTGTAAGCCATATCCGGGACTATGGCTACACCTTC.

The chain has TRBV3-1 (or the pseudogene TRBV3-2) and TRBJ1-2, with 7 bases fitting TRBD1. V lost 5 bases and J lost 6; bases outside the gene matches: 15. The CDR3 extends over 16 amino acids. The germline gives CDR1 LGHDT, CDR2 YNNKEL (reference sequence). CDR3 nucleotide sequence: TGTGCCAGCAGCTCTCCGAGCCGGGACAGCCCCCATGGCTACACCTTC. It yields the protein CASSSPSRDSPHGYTF.

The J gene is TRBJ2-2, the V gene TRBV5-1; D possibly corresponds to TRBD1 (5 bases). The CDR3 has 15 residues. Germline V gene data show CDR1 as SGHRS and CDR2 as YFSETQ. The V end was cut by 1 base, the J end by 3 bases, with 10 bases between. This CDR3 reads CASSLLGQYTGELFF. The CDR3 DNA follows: TGCGCCAGCAGCTTGCTGGGGCAGTACACCGGGGAGCTGTTTTTT.

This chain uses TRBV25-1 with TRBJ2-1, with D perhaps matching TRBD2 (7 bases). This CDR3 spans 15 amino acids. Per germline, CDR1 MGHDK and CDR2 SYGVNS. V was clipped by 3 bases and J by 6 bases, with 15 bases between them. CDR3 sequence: CASSEGASGFNEQFF. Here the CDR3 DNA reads TGTGCCAGCAGTGAGGGGGCTAGCGGATTCAATGAGCAGTTCTTC.

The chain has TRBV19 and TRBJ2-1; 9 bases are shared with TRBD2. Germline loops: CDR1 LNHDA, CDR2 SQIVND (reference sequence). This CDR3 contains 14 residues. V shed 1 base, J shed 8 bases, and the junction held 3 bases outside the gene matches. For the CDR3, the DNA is TGTGCCAGTAGTATAGGACTAGCGGTGGATGAGCAGTTCTTC. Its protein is CASSIGLAVDEQFF.

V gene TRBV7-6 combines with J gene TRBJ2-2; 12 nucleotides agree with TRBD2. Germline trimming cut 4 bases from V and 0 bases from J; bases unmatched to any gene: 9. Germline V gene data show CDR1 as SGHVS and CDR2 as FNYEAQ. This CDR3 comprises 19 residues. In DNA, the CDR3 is TGTGCCAGCAGCTCAGGACTAGCGGGACCTCCGGCGAACACCGGGGAGCTGTTTTTT. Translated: CASSSGLAGPPANTGELFF.

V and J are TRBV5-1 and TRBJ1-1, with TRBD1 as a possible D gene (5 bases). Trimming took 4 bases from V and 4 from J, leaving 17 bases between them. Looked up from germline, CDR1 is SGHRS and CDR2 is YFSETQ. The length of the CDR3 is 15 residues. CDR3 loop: CASSPGGGEGTEAFF. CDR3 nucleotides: TGCGCCAGCAGCCCCGGCGGGGGGGAAGGCACTGAAGCTTTCTTT.

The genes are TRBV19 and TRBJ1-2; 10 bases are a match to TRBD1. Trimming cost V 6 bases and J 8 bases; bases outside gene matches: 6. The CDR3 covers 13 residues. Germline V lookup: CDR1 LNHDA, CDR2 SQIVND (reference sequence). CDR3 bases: TGTGCCAGTAGGGCCGGGACAGGGGACGGCTACACCTTC. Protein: CASRAGTGDGYTF.